This T cell receptor (beta chain) was sequenced during a study of cytomegalovirus exposure and HLA in healthy donors (dated by TCRdb to about 2017). A note on the overall study: The 666 repertoires of the first cohort and the 120 validation repertoires were produced on the same platform, according to a later analysis. High-throughput TCR immunosequencing, statistical association of individual TCRs with disease status, and machine learning were combined to predict cytomegalovirus infection status. In addition to the first cohort of 666 subjects, a separate validation cohort of approximately 110 different subjects was used. The aim of the study was to test whether cataloging public T cell receptors could identify signatures of past pathogen exposure.

To note about this clone: Its antigen specificity is not known. No qualities accompany the bases; no much larger clone lies one base away.

What the work shows at the level of the full study, not this receptor alone: A few of the identified cytomegalovirus-associated TCR beta chains were confirmed in vitro to be specific for cytomegalovirus antigens. The authors suggested that the approach could potentially be extended to other disease states and immunological phenotypes. The classifier was reported to diagnose cytomegalovirus status with high specificity and sensitivity in both the original cohort and the validation cohort. Most TCR sequences were observed very rarely across donors, whereas some public TCRs were present in many individuals. A later analysis had no HLA typing for the validation cohort, so co-occurrence there was scored across all 130 or so repertoires. In the study, around 150 TCR beta chains were listed as associated with cytomegalovirus. Subsequent analysis determined that TCRs grouped into clusters in the first cohort also showed a tendency toward co-occurrence across the 90 to 150 validation repertoires, and 85% to 95% of cluster scores exceeded 0.

Donors formed part of the validation cohort, which comprised over a hundred subjects and was distinct from the first cohort of under 800 subjects. Looking up the germline V gene (reference sequence) yields CDR1 MNHEY and CDR2 SMNVEV. V gives up 6 bases and J gives up 2 bases, and the segment between their germline ends measures 13 bases. Measured from the cysteine to the phenylalanine, the CDR3 is 14 residues long. The CDR3 DNA has 42 bases and is translated from base 1. Preparation of the library involved the immunoSEQ multiplex PCR assay. From the authors' description of their analysis: A statistical classification framework was developed to diagnose cytomegalovirus status using the catalog of TCR beta chain sequences. This immuneACCESS table, as held by TCRdb, lists in-frame sequences with V and J called but not all clones. Of the missing ones, under half trace to an unresolved V gene in checked studies; the others have no known cause. That table furnishes V, J and clone size, whereas the DNA furnished D and trimming. The sample table lists 250,000 to 400,000 clones, around 90% of them with a count of one. The ten largest clones take up approximately 0.9% of the sample.

The receptor was isolated from a man aged 25 to 40 in good health and CMV-seronegative. Specimen: PBMCs. This chain is built from TRBV27 and TRBJ1-1; a tentative D match to TRBD1 spans 5 bases. The DNA is TGTGCCAGCAGCCTGGTAGGGGATAACACTGAAGCTTTCTTT. It translates to CASSLVGDNTEAFF.